This T cell receptor (beta chain) was recorded in a study of CD8 T cells in Susac syndrome. Study as a whole: Susac syndrome patients were untreated, on corticosteroids with some adding intravenous immunoglobulin, or on intravenous immunoglobulin only.

With random hexamers, about 0.5 to 1 ug RNA was reverse transcribed. TCRdb itself ran the immunoSEQ multiplex PCR reads through MiXCR, one entry per CDR3 protein. The sample consists of around 81,000 distinct CDR3 sequences, 85% to 95% of them appearing once. Deletions cut 4 bases from V and 3 bases from J, with 10 bases between. The CDR3 runs to 13 residues. Germline V gene data show CDR1 as SEHNR and CDR2 as FQNEAQ (reference sequence). Comments on this clonotype: What it binds is not known.

General study results and limits: Across the total CD8+ repertoires, fewer than 20 Susac-specific public clones were detected, and across the CD8+ TEMRA repertoires, 5 or 6 such clones were detected. Clonal expansion of Susac CD8+ cells peaked in TEMRA cells, and it also peaked in active patients.

Negative isolation was used for CD8+ and CD4+ T cells and FACS enrichment for TEMRA cells. The clonotype was recovered from a human donor with Susac syndrome. The sample consisted of CD8+ T cells from PBMCs. The rearrangement links TRBV7-9 to TRBJ2-7; D gene unclear. The CDR3 reads CASSYGPGYEQYF. Written as DNA, the CDR3 is TGTGCCAGCAGCTACGGACCCGGCTACGAGCAGTACTTC. Drawing the rest from reference TRBV7-9 and TRBJ2-7, the complete variable domain is DTGVSQNPRHKITKRGQNVTFRCDPISEHNRLYWYRQTLGQGPEFLTYFQNEAQLEKSRLLSDRFSAERPKGSFSTLEIQRTEQGDSAMYLCASSYGPGYEQYFGPGTRLTVT.